Listed below are T cell receptor beta chains from one sample, sequenced in a study of technical replicates of blood from several donors. Sequenced by immunoSEQ multiplex PCR; TCRdb stores in-frame clones only, minus some. The sample yields about 73,000 clones, 90% seen once. Sequences were obtained from PBMCs. All receptors derive from a human donor in good health. Some clones in this sample may be carry-over from other donors' samples. The CDR3 runs from the conserved cysteine through the conserved F or W. A D gene is named only where the DNA matches it firmly. A row's size may be missing; if present it is once, few, many or a size class.

cdr3_aa cdr3_nt j_call clone_size d_call cdr3_length v_call
CASSLRLAGDSYNEQFF TGTGCCAGCAGCTTGCGACTAGCGGGGGACTCCTACAATGAGCAGTTCTTC TRBJ2-1 . TRBD2 17 TRBV7-6
CASSADSIYGYTF TGTGCCAGCAGCGCCGACAGTATCTATGGCTACACCTTC TRBJ1-2 . . 13 TRBV5-5
CASSPTHTLDRNEKLFF TGTGCCAGCAGCCCAACCCACACGTTGGACAGGAATGAAAAACTGTTTTTT TRBJ1-4 . TRBD1 17 TRBV9
CASSPGQFYGYTF TGTGCCAGCAGCCCAGGACAGTTCTATGGCTACACCTTC TRBJ1-2 . . 13 TRBV14
CASSLDKSGGSYEQYF TGCGCCAGCAGCTTGGATAAGAGCGGGGGGTCCTACGAGCAGTACTTC TRBJ2-7 once TRBD2 16 TRBV5-1
CATGAGELEDTQYF TGTGCCACCGGGGCAGGGGAATTAGAAGATACGCAGTATTTT TRBJ2-3 . . 14 TRBV15
CASSTDWRAVTQYF TGTGCCAGCAGTACGGACTGGCGGGCTGTGACCCAGTACTTC TRBJ2-5 . . 14 TRBV11-1
CASSTPLGGHTQYF TGTGCCAGCAGTACGCCCTTGGGAGGCCATACGCAGTATTTT TRBJ2-3 . . 14 TRBV6-5
CASSAGLAGVGFVNEQFF TGTGCCAGCAGCGCCGGACTAGCGGGGGTAGGGTTTGTGAATGAGCAGTTCTTC TRBJ2-1 . TRBD2 18 TRBV5-6
CASRPDRGSTDTQYF TGTGCCAGCAGACCGGACAGGGGAAGCACAGATACGCAGTATTTT TRBJ2-3 . TRBD1 15 TRBV7-9
CASSAGTSGNEQFF TGTGCCAGCAGCGCCGGGACTAGCGGGAATGAGCAGTTCTTC TRBJ2-1 . TRBD2 14 TRBV7-2
CASSVGTLVLNEQFF TGTGCCAGCAGCGTCGGGACACTTGTTTTGAATGAGCAGTTCTTC TRBJ2-1 . . 15 TRBV9
CASSLLAGELEQYF TGTGCCAGCAGCTTGCTAGCGGGGGAACTAGAGCAGTACTTC TRBJ2-7 . TRBD2 14 TRBV5-6
CAISEIKNTEAFF TGTGCCATCAGTGAAATAAAGAACACTGAAGCTTTCTTT TRBJ1-1 . . 13 TRBV10-3
CASSTGSLSSPLHF TGTGCCAGTAGTACCGGGTCCCTTTCTTCACCCCTCCACTTT TRBJ1-6 . . 14 TRBV19
CASSLGQGSNQPQHF TGTGCCAGCAGCCTGGGACAGGGGAGCAATCAGCCCCAGCATTTT TRBJ1-5 . TRBD1 15 TRBV27
CASSARGPGNIQYF TGTGCCAGCAGCGCCAGGGGGCCGGGAAACATTCAGTACTTC TRBJ2-4 . TRBD1 14 TRBV9
CASGLDRNTGELFF TGTGCTAGTGGTCTGGACAGAAACACCGGGGAGCTGTTTTTT TRBJ2-2 once . 14 TRBV12-5
CASSMTSGVRGELFF TGTGCCAGTAGTATGACTAGCGGGGTGCGGGGGGAGCTGTTTTTT TRBJ2-2 . TRBD2 15 TRBV19
CASSPGAGGGYTF TGTGCCAGCTCACCTGGGGCAGGGGGCGGCTACACCTTC TRBJ1-2 . TRBD1 13 TRBV18
CASSSQELTRATQYF TGCGCCAGCAGCTCACAGGAATTAACCCGCGCTACGCAGTATTTT TRBJ2-3 . . 15 TRBV5-1
CASTTFRASGGWTDTQYF TGTGCCAGCACTACTTTTCGGGCTAGCGGGGGGTGGACAGATACGCAGTATTTT TRBJ2-3 . TRBD2 18 TRBV27
CASSKTGGTDTQYF TGTGCCAGCAGCAAAACAGGGGGCACAGATACGCAGTATTTT TRBJ2-3 . TRBD1 14 TRBV7-2
CASSLQGEGAGSPLHF TGTGCCAGCAGCCTTCAGGGGGAAGGTGCGGGGTCACCCCTCCACTTT TRBJ1-6 few TRBD1 16 TRBV2
CASGLAGSQPQHF TGTGCTAGTGGTTTGGCAGGGTCCCAGCCCCAGCATTTT TRBJ1-5 . . 13 TRBV12-5
CASNPKEGRETQYF TGTGCCAGCAACCCGAAGGAGGGAAGGGAGACCCAGTACTTC TRBJ2-5 . . 14 TRBV7-9
CASSFSSRVNEQFF TGTGCCAGCAGCTTCTCTAGCCGGGTTAATGAGCAGTTCTTC TRBJ2-1 once . 14 TRBV5-8
CASSLSDTQFF TGTGCCAGCAGCTTATCTGACACCCAGTTCTTC TRBJ2-1 . . 11 TRBV11-1
CASSPGTVSYGYTF TGTGCCAGCAGCCCCGGGACAGTCTCCTATGGCTACACCTTC TRBJ1-2 . TRBD1 14 TRBV6-6
CASSEARGPNQPQHF TGTGCCAGCAGTGAAGCCCGAGGGCCCAATCAGCCCCAGCATTTT TRBJ1-5 . . 15 TRBV2
CASNSKSGTVYGYTF TGTGCCAGCAATTCTAAATCCGGGACAGTGTATGGCTACACCTTC TRBJ1-2 once TRBD1 15 TRBV6-5
CAWSVLAASGELFF TGTGCCTGGAGTGTACTAGCGGCCTCCGGGGAGCTGTTTTTT TRBJ2-2 few TRBD2 14 TRBV30
CAWSVGADRKTQYF TGTGCCTGGAGTGTGGGGGCCGATCGGAAGACCCAGTACTTC TRBJ2-5 once . 14 TRBV30
CAIRGQGANYGYTF TGTGCCATCAGAGGACAGGGAGCTAACTATGGCTACACCTTC TRBJ1-2 medium-sized TRBD1 14 TRBV10-3
CASSRVLAGVSYEQYF TGTGCCAGCAGCCGAGTACTAGCGGGAGTATCCTACGAGCAGTACTTC TRBJ2-7 . TRBD2 16 TRBV14
CASSLPPDTAGNTIYF TGTGCCAGCAGCTTACCCCCAGACACGGCTGGAAACACCATATATTTT TRBJ1-3 . . 16 TRBV5-8
CASSTYSEQYF TGTGCCAGCTCTACCTACAGCGAGCAGTACTTC TRBJ2-7 . . 11 TRBV2
CASSAGQVYNSPLHF TGTGCCAGCAGCGCCGGACAAGTCTATAATTCACCCCTCCACTTT TRBJ1-6 . . 15 TRBV6-1
CASSLAPGGWTEAFF TGTGCCAGCAGCTTAGCGCCAGGGGGCTGGACTGAAGCTTTCTTT TRBJ1-1 . TRBD1 15 TRBV7-9
CAISDPRAGPSGANVLTF TGTGCCATCAGTGATCCGAGAGCGGGTCCCTCTGGGGCCAACGTCCTGACTTTC TRBJ2-6 once . 18 TRBV10-3
CASSPDRGRSYEQYF TGTGCCAGCAGCCCGGACAGGGGGCGCTCCTACGAGCAGTACTTC TRBJ2-7 . TRBD1 15 TRBV7-2
CSVRQGQGAYEQYF TGCAGCGTCCGCCAGGGGCAGGGGGCCTACGAGCAGTACTTC TRBJ2-7 . TRBD1 14 TRBV29-1
CSVIRANTGELFF TGCAGCGTTATTCGGGCGAACACCGGGGAGCTGTTTTTT TRBJ2-2 once . 13 TRBV29-1
CAWSPGTHRNEQFF TGTGCCTGGAGTCCAGGGACTCACCGCAATGAGCAGTTCTTC TRBJ2-1 . . 14 TRBV30
CSVGIEGYTF TGCAGCGTTGGAATTGAGGGCTACACCTTC TRBJ1-2 . . 10 TRBV29-1
CASSFPSGGGNEQFF TGTGCCAGCAGCTTTCCTAGCGGGGGGGGGAATGAGCAGTTCTTC TRBJ2-1 . TRBD2 15 TRBV7-2
CASSLPGLAEPDTQYF TGTGCCAGCAGCCTACCGGGACTAGCGGAGCCAGATACGCAGTATTTT TRBJ2-3 . TRBD2 16 TRBV7-9
CASSVDSGEQYF TGTGCCAGCAGCGTAGACTCCGGCGAGCAGTACTTC TRBJ2-7 . . 12 TRBV9
CASLGQVSSPLHF TGTGCCAGCCTAGGACAGGTCAGTTCACCCCTCCACTTT TRBJ1-6 . TRBD1 13 TRBV2
CASSLRQSGEQFF TGTGCCAGCAGCTTGAGACAATCCGGTGAGCAGTTCTTC TRBJ2-1 . . 13 TRBV5-4
CASSGAGGDNEAFF TGTGCCAGCAGTGGGGCAGGGGGCGATAATGAAGCTTTCTTT TRBJ1-1 . TRBD1 14 TRBV2
CASSFRQKQFSGNTIYF TGTGCCAGCAGCTTCCGACAGAAACAATTCTCTGGAAACACCATATATTTT TRBJ1-3 . . 17 TRBV7-3
CASSQDQTEAYNSPLHF TGCGCCAGCAGCCAAGATCAGACAGAAGCTTATAATTCACCCCTCCACTTT TRBJ1-6 . . 17 TRBV4-3
CASSLELAQTQYF TGTGCCAGCAGCTTAGAACTAGCCCAGACGCAGTATTTT TRBJ2-3 . . 13 TRBV7-2
CSVGRGGDTQYF TGCAGCGTTGGACGCGGGGGGGATACGCAGTATTTT TRBJ2-3 . TRBD2 12 TRBV29-1
CASNKAGQETQYF TGTGCCAGTAATAAGGCGGGACAAGAGACCCAGTACTTC TRBJ2-5 . . 13 TRBV19
CASSLMEGASSYNEQFF TGCGCCAGCAGCTTGATGGAGGGGGCCAGCTCCTACAATGAGCAGTTCTTC TRBJ2-1 . . 17 TRBV5-1
CASSIVAGPNQPQHF TGTGCCAGTAGTATAGTGGCAGGTCCCAATCAGCCCCAGCATTTT TRBJ1-5 . . 15 TRBV19
CASRQGQGLDTQYF TGTGCCAGCAGGCAGGGACAGGGACTTGATACGCAGTATTTT TRBJ2-3 . TRBD1 14 TRBV7-3